A single sample gave rise to the 14 T cell receptor beta chains below, sequenced in a study of cytomegalovirus exposure and HLA in healthy donors. It was with 60 Vbeta and 13 Jbeta primers that the PCR ran. Some clones are missing from TCRdb's copy, which holds only in-frame ones; the method was immunoSEQ multiplex PCR. The sample shows around 220,000 clones, over 75% of them seen only once. Sequenced sample: PBMCs. These receptor sequences come from a man aged 18 to 29 in good health and CMV-seronegative.

This clone was picked up one time. The chain combines TRBV7-9 with TRBJ2-3; D may be TRBD2 (5 bases). CDR1 and CDR2 (germline): SEHNR, FQNEAQ (reference sequence). The CDR3 is 15 amino acids. The V end lost 5 bases, the J end lost 2 bases, and 14 bases lay between the germline ends. CDR3 sequence: CASSGGGPHTDTQYF. CDR3 coding DNA: TGTGCCAGCAGCGGAGGTGGCCCCCACACAGATACGCAGTATTTT.

The chain couples TRBV7-2 to TRBJ2-5; possible D gene TRBD2, 5 bases. V was pared by 4 bases and J by 11 bases, with 20 bases between. Looked up from germline, CDR1 is SGHTA and CDR2 is FQGNSA. This CDR3 region has 14 residues. The CDR3, as DNA: TGTGCCAGCAGCTCCCACACGGTTTACGGGGAGCAGTACTTC. This translates into CASSSHTVYGEQYF.

This clone was seen only once. V is TRBV6-4 and J is TRBJ2-3; 7 bases map to TRBD1. This CDR3 spans 17 amino acids. CDR1 is MRHNA, CDR2 SNTAGT, per germline. The ends lost 0 bases at V and 3 bases at J; junction bases unmatched: 9. For the CDR3, the DNA is TGTGCCAGCAGTGACTCGGTGGCAGGGGGAGATACAGATACGCAGTATTTT. The encoded protein is CASSDSVAGGDTDTQYF.

This chain joins TRBV10-3 and TRBJ2-1; 10 nucleotides align to TRBD2. V shed 6 bases, J shed 2 bases, and the junction held 7 bases outside the gene matches. The germline gives CDR1 ENHRY, CDR2 SYGVKD. The CDR3 consists of 16 residues. The CDR3 region has the DNA TGTGCCATCAGCCGCCAGCGGGAGGGGGCCTACAATGAGCAGTTCTTC. Protein product: CAISRQREGAYNEQFF.

J is TRBJ2-5 and V is TRBV10-3, with a weak D call TRBD2 (5 bases). Near its end, the DNA agrees better with TRBJ2-7, so the J call may be wrong. This CDR3 has 11 residues. Per the germline V gene, CDR1 is ENHRY and CDR2 is SYGVKD. CDR3 in amino acids: CAIKGGSEQYF. In DNA form, the CDR3 reads TGTGCCATCAAGGGCGGGTCCGAGCAGTACTTC.

This chain joins TRBV19 and TRBJ1-5; TRBD1 matches 9 bases. The CDR3 is 16 amino acids. J gave up 2 bases and V 4 bases, and 6 bases lay outside the gene matches. Per the germline V gene, CDR1 is LNHDA and CDR2 is SQIVND (reference sequence). DNA of the CDR3: TGTGCCAGTAGTAGGACAGGGGCGTCGGGCAATCAGCCCCAGCATTTT. Translated, it gives CASSRTGASGNQPQHF. The full variable domain, rest sourced from reference TRBV19 and TRBJ1-5, is DGGITQSPKYLFRKEGQNVTLSCEQNLNHDAMYWYRQDPGQGLRLIYYSQIVNDFQKGDIAEGYSVSREKKESFPLTVTSAQKNPTAFYLCASSRTGASGNQPQHFGDGTRLSIL.

The rearrangement links TRBV13 to TRBJ2-1, with 7 nucleotides matching TRBD2. Germline loops: CDR1 PRHDT, CDR2 FYEKMQ (reference sequence). The CDR3 is 14 amino acids. V lost 4 bases, J lost 9 bases, and 9 bases stayed unmatched. The CDR3 DNA sequence: TGTGCCAGCAGCTCCACAGCGGGATGGGGTGAGCAGTTCTTC. The encoded protein is CASSSTAGWGEQFF.

This rearrangement joins TRBV7-2 to TRBJ1-5; 9 bases line up with TRBD1. This CDR3 has 15 residues. The junction had 6 bases not matched to a gene; V was cut back by 4 bases and J by 5 bases. In germline, CDR1 is SGHTA, CDR2 FQGNSA. The CDR3 loop is CASSSGQGSDQPQHF. CDR3 coding DNA: TGTGCCAGCAGCTCAGGACAGGGGTCGGATCAGCCCCAGCATTTT. Drawing the rest from reference TRBV7-2 and TRBJ1-5, the complete variable domain is GAGVSQSPSNKVTEKGKDVELRCDPISGHTALYWYRQSLGQGLEFLIYFQGNSAPDKSGLPSDRFSAERTGGSVSTLTIQRTQQEDSAVYLCASSSGQGSDQPQHFGDGTRLSIL.

This chain joins TRBV18 and TRBJ1-1; tentative D call: TRBD1 (6 bases). From germline, CDR1 is KGHSH and CDR2 LQKENI. V gave up 2 bases and J gave up 3 bases, with 16 bases separating them. The CDR3 is 16 amino acids. In DNA form, the CDR3 reads TGTGCCAGCTCACCATCCCCGACAGGTGGGGACACTGAAGCTTTCTTT. Translated: CASSPSPTGGDTEAFF. The full variable domain, with the rest looked up from reference TRBV18 and TRBJ1-1, is NAGVMQNPRHLVRRRGQEARLRCSPMKGHSHVYWYRQLPEEGLKFMVYLQKENIIDESGMPKERFSAEFPKEGPSILRIQQVVRGDSAAYFCASSPSPTGGDTEAFFGQGTRLTVV.

The rearrangement joins TRBV7-3 to TRBJ2-7; D possibly corresponds to TRBD2 (6 bases). Trimming took 5 bases from V and 5 from J, leaving 16 bases between them. Germline CDR1 and CDR2: SGHTA and FQGTGA. This CDR3 has 14 amino acids. The CDR3 loop is CASSLPGALDEQYF. The CDR3 DNA follows: TGTGCCAGCAGCCTACCGGGAGCCCTTGACGAGCAGTACTTC.

This clone has just one count. The chain joins TRBV18 to TRBJ2-7; possibly TRBD2 for D (5 bases). The CDR3 spans 13 residues. The V end was cut by 3 bases, the J end by 6 bases, with 12 bases between. Germline CDR1 is KGHSH and CDR2 is LQKENI. The CDR3 protein is CASSPSLEAEQYF. The DNA for the CDR3 is TGTGCCAGCTCACCGTCTCTGGAGGCCGAGCAGTACTTC.

Only a few counts were recorded for this clone. The chain carries TRBV6-5 and TRBJ1-2, with 8 bases lining up with TRBD1. V lost 5 bases to trimming and J lost 8 bases; unmatched junction nucleotides: 4. CDR1 and CDR2 (germline): MNHEY, SVGAGI. This CDR3 has 12 amino acids. The CDR3 DNA sequence: TGTGCCAGCAGTGTACAGGGGGAGGGCTACACCTTC. Translation gives CASSVQGEGYTF.

This clone was recorded a few times. The chain joins TRBV15 to TRBJ2-1, with D possibly being TRBD1 (6 bases). V was cut by 8 bases and J by 4 bases, with 9 bases left in between. CDR3 length: 12 residues. Germline CDR1 LNHNV, CDR2 YYDKDF (reference sequence). Here the CDR3 DNA reads TGTGCCACCCAACAGGGATACAATGAGCAGTTCTTC. This codes for CATQQGYNEQFF.

This clone was seen just once. The chain couples TRBV4-2 to TRBJ2-3, with D perhaps matching TRBD2 (6 bases). The CDR3 length is 13 residues. V was pared by 5 bases and J by 2 bases, with 8 bases between. Germline V CDR1 and CDR2: LGHNA, YNFKEQ. CDR3 in DNA: TGTGCCAGCAGCGGGGACTTCACAGATACGCAGTATTTT. It translates to CASSGDFTDTQYF.